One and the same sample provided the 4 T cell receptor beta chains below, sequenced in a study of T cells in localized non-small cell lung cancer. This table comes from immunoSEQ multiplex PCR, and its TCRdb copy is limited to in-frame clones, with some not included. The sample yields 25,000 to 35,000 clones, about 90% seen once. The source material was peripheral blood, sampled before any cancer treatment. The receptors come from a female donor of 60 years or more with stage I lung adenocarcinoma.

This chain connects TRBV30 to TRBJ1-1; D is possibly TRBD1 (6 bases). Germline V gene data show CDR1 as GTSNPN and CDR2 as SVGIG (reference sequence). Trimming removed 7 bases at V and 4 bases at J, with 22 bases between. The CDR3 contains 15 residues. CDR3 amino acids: CASKRGIDRSTEAFF. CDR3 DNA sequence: TGTGCCTCAAAACGGGGTATTGACAGGAGCACTGAAGCTTTCTTT.

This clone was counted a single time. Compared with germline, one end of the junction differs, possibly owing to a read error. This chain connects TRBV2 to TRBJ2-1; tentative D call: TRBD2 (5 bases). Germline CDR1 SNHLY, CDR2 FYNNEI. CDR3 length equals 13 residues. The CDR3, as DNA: TGTGCCAGCATTGAAAGGCCGGCGGGTGAGCAGTTCTTC. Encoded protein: CASIERPAGEQFF.

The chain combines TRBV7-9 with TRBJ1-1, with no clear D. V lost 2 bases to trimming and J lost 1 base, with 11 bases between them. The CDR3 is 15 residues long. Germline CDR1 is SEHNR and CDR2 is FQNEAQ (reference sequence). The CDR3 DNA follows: TGTGCCAGCAGCTTATTCCACAGAACGAACACTGAAGCTTTCTTT. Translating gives CASSLFHRTNTEAFF. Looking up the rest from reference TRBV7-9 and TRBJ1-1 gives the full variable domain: DTGVSQNPRHKITKRGQNVTFRCDPISEHNRLYWYRQTLGQGPEFLTYFQNEAQLEKSRLLSDRFSAERPKGSFSTLEIQRTEQGDSAMYLCASSLFHRTNTEAFFGQGTRLTVV.

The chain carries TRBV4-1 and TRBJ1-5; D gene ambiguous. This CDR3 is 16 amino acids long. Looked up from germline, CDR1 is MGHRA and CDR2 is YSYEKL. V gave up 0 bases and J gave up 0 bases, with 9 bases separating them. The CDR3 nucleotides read TGCGCCAGCAGCCAAGAAGGATTAAATAGCAATCAGCCCCAGCATTTT. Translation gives CASSQEGLNSNQPQHF.